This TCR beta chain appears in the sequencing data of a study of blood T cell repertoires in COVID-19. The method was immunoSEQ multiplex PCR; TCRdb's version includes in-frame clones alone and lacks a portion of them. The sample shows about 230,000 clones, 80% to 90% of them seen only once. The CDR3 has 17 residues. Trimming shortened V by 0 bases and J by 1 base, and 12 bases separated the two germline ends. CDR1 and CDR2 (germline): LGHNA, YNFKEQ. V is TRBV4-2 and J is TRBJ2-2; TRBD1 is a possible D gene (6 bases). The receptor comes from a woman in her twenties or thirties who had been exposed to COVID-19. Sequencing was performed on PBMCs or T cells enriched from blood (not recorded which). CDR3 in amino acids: CASSQDSQGLNTGELFF. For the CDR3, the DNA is TGTGCCAGCAGCCAAGATTCACAGGGCTTGAACACCGGGGAGCTGTTTTTT.